This TCR beta chain was sequenced in a study of blood T cell repertoires in COVID-19. Study in general: T cells, B-cell-depleted T cells, or PBMCs supplied cDNA or gDNA.

In germline, CDR1 is SEHNR, CDR2 FQNEAQ (reference sequence). V trimming: 1 base; J trimming: 1 base; junction bases outside the gene matches: 9. CDR3 length: 17 amino acids. Using immunoSEQ multiplex PCR, the repertoire was profiled, and TCRdb retains in-frame clones only, with some absent. The table lists around 190,000 clones, 75% to 85% of them singletons. The origin of this receptor is a human donor in a cohort sampled during active COVID-19. The genes are TRBV7-9 and TRBJ2-7; 8 positions agree with TRBD1. Sequences were obtained from peripheral blood. The CDR3 sequence: CASSLESWGQASYEQYF. The CDR3 nucleotides read TGTGCCAGCAGCTTAGAGTCCTGGGGACAGGCATCCTACGAGCAGTACTTC.